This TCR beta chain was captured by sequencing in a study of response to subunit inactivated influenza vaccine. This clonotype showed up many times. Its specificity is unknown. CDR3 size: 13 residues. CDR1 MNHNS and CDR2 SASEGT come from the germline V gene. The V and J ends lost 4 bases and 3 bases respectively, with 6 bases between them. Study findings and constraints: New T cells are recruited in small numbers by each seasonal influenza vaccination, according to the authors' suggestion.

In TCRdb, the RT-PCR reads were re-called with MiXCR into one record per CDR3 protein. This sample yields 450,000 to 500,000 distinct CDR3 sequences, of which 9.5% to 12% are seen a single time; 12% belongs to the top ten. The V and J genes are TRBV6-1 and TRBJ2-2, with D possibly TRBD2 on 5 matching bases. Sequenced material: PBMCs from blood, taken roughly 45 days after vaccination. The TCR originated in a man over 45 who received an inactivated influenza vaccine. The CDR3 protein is CASSARDTGELFF. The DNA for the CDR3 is TGTGCCAGCAGTGCGCGGGACACCGGGGAGCTGTTTTTT.